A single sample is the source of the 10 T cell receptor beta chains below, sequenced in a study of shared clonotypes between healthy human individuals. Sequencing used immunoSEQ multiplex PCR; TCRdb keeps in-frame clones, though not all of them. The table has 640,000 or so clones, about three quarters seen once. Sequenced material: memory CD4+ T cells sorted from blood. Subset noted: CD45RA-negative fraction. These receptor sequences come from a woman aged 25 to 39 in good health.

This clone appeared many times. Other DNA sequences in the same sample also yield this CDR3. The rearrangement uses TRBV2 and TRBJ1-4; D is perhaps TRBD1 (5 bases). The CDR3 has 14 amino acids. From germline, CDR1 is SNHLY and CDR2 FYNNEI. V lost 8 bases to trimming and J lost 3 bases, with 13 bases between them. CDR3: CASGEGTANEKLFF. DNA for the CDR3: TGTGCCAGCGGAGAAGGGACCGCTAATGAAAAACTGTTTTTT.

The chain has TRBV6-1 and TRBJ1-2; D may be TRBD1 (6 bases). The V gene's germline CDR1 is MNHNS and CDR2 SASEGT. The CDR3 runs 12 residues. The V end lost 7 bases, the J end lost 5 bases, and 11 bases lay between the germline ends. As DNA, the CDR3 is TGTGCCAGCACCCTGGACAGATATGGCTACACCTTC. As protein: CASTLDRYGYTF.

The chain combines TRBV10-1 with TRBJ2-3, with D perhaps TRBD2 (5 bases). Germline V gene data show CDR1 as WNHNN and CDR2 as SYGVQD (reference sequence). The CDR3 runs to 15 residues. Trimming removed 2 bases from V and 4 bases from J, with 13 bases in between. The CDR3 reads CASSEEGAAADTQYF. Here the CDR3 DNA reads TGCGCCAGCAGTGAGGAGGGAGCAGCGGCAGATACGCAGTATTTT.

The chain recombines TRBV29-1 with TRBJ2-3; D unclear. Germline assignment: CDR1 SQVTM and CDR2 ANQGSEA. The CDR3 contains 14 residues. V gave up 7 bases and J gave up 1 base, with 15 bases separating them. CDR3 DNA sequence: TGCAGCGCACCCTCCAACCTAGGCACAGATACGCAGTATTTT. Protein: CSAPSNLGTDTQYF.

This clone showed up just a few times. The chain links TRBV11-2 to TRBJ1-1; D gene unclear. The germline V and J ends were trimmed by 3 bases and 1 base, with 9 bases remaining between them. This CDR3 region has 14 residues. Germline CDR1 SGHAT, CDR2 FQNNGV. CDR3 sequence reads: CASSFTSENTEAFF. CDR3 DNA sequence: TGTGCCAGCAGCTTTACATCGGAGAACACTGAAGCTTTCTTT.

CDR3 bases: TGTGCCAGCAGCCCGGGGGGGAGCTACTTCTCCGGGGAGCTGTTTTTT. Residues: CASSPGGSYFSGELFF. This sequence joins TRBV7-2 and TRBJ2-2; TRBD2 aligns across 8 bases. This CDR3 has 16 amino acids. Germline V gene lookup returns CDR1 SGHTA and CDR2 FQGNSA. V shed 5 bases and J 6 bases; nucleotides not matched to a gene: 11.

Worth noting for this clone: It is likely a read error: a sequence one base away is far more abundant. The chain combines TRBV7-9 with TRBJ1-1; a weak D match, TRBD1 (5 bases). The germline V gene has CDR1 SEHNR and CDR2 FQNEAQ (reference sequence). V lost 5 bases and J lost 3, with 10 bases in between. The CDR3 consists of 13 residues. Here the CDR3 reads CASSQQADTEAFF. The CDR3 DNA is TGTGCCAGCAGCCAACAGGCGGACACTGAAGCTTTCTTT.

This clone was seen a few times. CDR3 nucleotides: TGTGCCAGCCGAGATGGCGTAGCTAACTATGGCTACACCTTC. It translates to CASRDGVANYGYTF. The rearrangement links TRBV6-1 to TRBJ1-2; D is ambiguous. The CDR3 contains 14 residues. Trimming pared 8 bases from V and 0 bases from J, leaving 13 bases between. The germline V gene has CDR1 MNHNS and CDR2 SASEGT.

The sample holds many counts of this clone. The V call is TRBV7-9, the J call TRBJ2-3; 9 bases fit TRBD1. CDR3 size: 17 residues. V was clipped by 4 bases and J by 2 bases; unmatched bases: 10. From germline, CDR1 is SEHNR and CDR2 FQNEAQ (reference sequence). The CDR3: CASSSKPGDRATDTQYF. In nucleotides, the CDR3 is TGTGCCAGCAGCTCGAAACCGGGGGACAGGGCCACAGATACGCAGTATTTT.

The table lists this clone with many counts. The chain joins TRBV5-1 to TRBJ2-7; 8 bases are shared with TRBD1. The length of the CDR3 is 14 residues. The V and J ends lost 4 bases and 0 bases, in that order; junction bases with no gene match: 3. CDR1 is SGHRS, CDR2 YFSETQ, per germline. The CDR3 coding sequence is TGCGCCAGCAGCAAGACAGGGGTCTCCTACGAGCAGTACTTC. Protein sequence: CASSKTGVSYEQYF.